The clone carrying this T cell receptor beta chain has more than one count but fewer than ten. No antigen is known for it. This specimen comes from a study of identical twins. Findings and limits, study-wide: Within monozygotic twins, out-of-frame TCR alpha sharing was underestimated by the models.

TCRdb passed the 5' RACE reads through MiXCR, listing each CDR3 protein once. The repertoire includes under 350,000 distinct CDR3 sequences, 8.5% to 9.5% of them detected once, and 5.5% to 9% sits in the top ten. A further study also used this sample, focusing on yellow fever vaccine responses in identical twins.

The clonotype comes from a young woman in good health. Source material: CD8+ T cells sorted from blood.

The CDR3 coding sequence is TGTGCCAGCAGACCTTACAGGAACACTGAAGCTTTCTTT. Amino acid sequence: CASRPYRNTEAFF. V and J are TRBV28 and TRBJ1-1; D not certain. Germline V lookup: CDR1 MDHEN, CDR2 SYDVKM. The CDR3 contains 13 residues. V shed 6 bases and J shed 1 base, with 9 bases lying between them. Full variable domain (outside the CDR3, taken from reference TRBV28 and TRBJ1-1): DVKVTQSSRYLVKRTGEKVFLECVQDMDHENMFWYRQDPGLGLRLIYFSYDVKMKEKGDIPEGYSVSREKKERFSLILESASTNQTSMYLCASRPYRNTEAFFGQGTRLTVV.